This T cell receptor beta chain comes out of a study of blood T cell repertoires in COVID-19. In the study overall: The cDNA or gDNA used as material had been derived from T cells, B-cell-depleted T cells, or PBMCs.

This CDR3 spans 12 amino acids. The ends were cut back, 0 bases at V and 1 base at J, with 4 bases in the middle. In germline, CDR1 is GTSNPN, CDR2 SVGIG (reference sequence). Repertoires were generated with immunoSEQ multiplex PCR, while TCRdb's copy carries only in-frame clones and drops some. The repertoire consists of roughly 500,000 clones, with around 87% occurring once and the leading ten covering less than 2%. Participant ages covered about 18 to 100 years across about two dozen US areas. Categorization into cohorts depended on clinical history that participants reported. The rearrangement links TRBV30 to TRBJ2-7; D ambiguous. Specimen: PBMCs or T cells enriched from blood (not recorded which). The receptor was isolated from a middle-aged woman who had recovered from COVID-19. CDR3 sequence (DNA): TGTGCCTGGAGTGTCTTTTCCTACGAGCAGTACTTC. As protein: CAWSVFSYEQYF.